The 5 T cell receptor beta chains listed next were all sequenced from one sample in a study of molecular identifiers for immune sequencing clone quantification. TCRdb called the PCR reads again in MiXCR, with one record for every CDR3 protein. This sample has approximately 670,000 distinct CDR3 sequences, with just under 20% found just once. The sequenced sample was naive CD8+ T cells from blood, with Jurkat cell RNA spiked in. Regarding subset: FACS-sorted CD8+CD4-CCR7+CD45RA+ naive T cells. Receptors were obtained from a human donor in good health. Some libraries in this study had Jurkat cell RNA spiked in.

This chain connects TRBV27 to TRBJ2-1, with 8 bases aligning to TRBD1. The CDR3 sequence is 15 residues long. Looked up from germline, CDR1 is MNHEY and CDR2 is SMNVEV (reference sequence). Trimming took 6 bases from V and 5 from J; bases not matched to a gene: 9. The CDR3 loop is CASSAYPGQDNEQFF. CDR3 in DNA: TGTGCCAGCAGCGCCTATCCGGGACAGGACAATGAGCAGTTCTTC.

This clonotype was counted at least ten times. The chain recombines TRBV5-6 with TRBJ2-7; D is perhaps TRBD2 (6 bases). Trimming cost V 0 bases and J 5 bases, with 12 bases left between them. CDR1 and CDR2 (germline): SGHDT, YYEEEE. The CDR3 extends over 14 amino acids. The CDR3 DNA sequence: TGTGCCAGCAGCTTGGTCGGGACTGGCAACGAGCAGTACTTC. Translating it yields CASSLVGTGNEQYF.

Only one count was recorded for this clonotype. This could be a read error, since a much larger clone is one nucleotide away. The final CDR3 position lacks the conserved phenylalanine or tryptophan, pointing to a likely read error. This chain connects TRBV5-5 to TRBJ2-7, with TRBD1 matching 9 bases. The CDR3 runs 16 residues. The V gene end was trimmed by 5 bases and the J gene end by 5 bases; junction bases not matched to a gene: 14. Germline V lookup: CDR1 SGHKS, CDR2 YYEKEE (reference sequence). This CDR3 is CASRPHPNTGGDEQYS. CDR3 in DNA: TGTGCCAGCAGGCCCCACCCGAACACAGGGGGCGACGAGCAGTACTCC.

This clonotype has a count of ten or more. This CDR3 is CASSLLGQNEAFF. The CDR3 region has the DNA TGTGCCAGCAGCCTCCTGGGACAGAATGAAGCTTTCTTT. The chain joins TRBV12-3 or TRBV12-4 to TRBJ1-1, with TRBD1 matching over 7 bases. V shed 6 bases, J shed 7 bases, and the junction held 8 bases outside the gene matches. The CDR3 is 13 amino acids.

This sequence joins TRBV28 and TRBJ1-4; the match to TRBD1 covers 7 bases. Germline-derived CDR1 and CDR2 are MDHEN and SYDVKM. V lost 4 bases, J lost 4 bases, and 3 bases stayed unmatched. The CDR3 extends over 14 amino acids. The CDR3 protein is CASSWDSLNEKLFF. CDR3 coding DNA: TGTGCCAGCAGTTGGGACAGCCTTAATGAAAAACTGTTTTTT.